This T cell receptor (beta chain) was sequenced during a study of OX40 agonist ivuxolimab in advanced cancers. The germline gives CDR1 MDHEN, CDR2 SYDVKM. The junction had 14 bases not matched to a gene; V was cut back by 2 bases and J by 5 bases. The CDR3 extends over 19 amino acids. Measured with immunoSEQ multiplex PCR; TCRdb has only the in-frame clones, and not every one. The data hold more than 10,000 clones, with about two thirds observed a single time. The chain employs TRBV28 and TRBJ2-5, with 13 positions matching TRBD2. This sample comprised CD4+ or CD8+ T cells sorted from blood, obtained in a trial of the OX40 agonist ivuxolimab. This TCR came from an adult with an advanced solid tumor such as melanoma, head and neck, liver or kidney cancer. The CDR3 here is CASSLRDYGLAGAGETQYF. The CDR3 DNA reads as TGTGCCAGCAGTTTAAGGGATTATGGACTAGCGGGAGCCGGGGAGACCCAGTACTTC.